This record covers a single T cell receptor beta chain. Its antigen remains unknown. Germline CDR1 MNHEY, CDR2 SMNVEV (reference sequence). Trimming took off 3 bases at V and 0 bases at J, with 10 bases between the two ends. This CDR3 is 15 amino acids long. This entry comes from a study of cytomegalovirus exposure and HLA in healthy donors. The study, taken as a whole, reports: TCR beta V- and J-gene trimming was later associated with a missense DCLRE1C variant.

Researchers ran the PCR with 60 Vbeta and 13 Jbeta primers. Only in-frame clones appear in the TCRdb table, and some are missing; sequencing was by immunoSEQ multiplex PCR. The data hold 150,000 to 200,000 clones, with roughly 75% observed a single time. The rearrangement uses TRBV27 and TRBJ2-3; D is perhaps TRBD2 (5 bases). The sequencing input was PBMCs. This receptor was identified in a man between 18 and 29 years old in good health and CMV-seropositive. DNA of the CDR3: TGTGCCAGCAGTTTCTGGCGGGTAAGCACAGATACGCAGTATTTT. The encoded protein is CASSFWRVSTDTQYF.